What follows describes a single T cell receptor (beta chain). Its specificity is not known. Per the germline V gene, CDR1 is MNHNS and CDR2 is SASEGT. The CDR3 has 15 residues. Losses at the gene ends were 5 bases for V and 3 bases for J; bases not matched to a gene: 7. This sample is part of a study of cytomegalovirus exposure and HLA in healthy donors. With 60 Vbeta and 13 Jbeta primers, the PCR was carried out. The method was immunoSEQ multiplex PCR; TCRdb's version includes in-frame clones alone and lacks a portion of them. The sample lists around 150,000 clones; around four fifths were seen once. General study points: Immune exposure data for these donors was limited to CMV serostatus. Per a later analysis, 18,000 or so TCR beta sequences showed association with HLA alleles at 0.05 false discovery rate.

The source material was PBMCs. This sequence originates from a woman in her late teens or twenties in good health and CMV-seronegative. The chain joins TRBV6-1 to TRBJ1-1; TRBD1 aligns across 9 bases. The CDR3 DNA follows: TGTGCCAGCAGTCGACAGGGGGTTCTCGACACTGAAGCTTTCTTT. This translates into CASSRQGVLDTEAFF.